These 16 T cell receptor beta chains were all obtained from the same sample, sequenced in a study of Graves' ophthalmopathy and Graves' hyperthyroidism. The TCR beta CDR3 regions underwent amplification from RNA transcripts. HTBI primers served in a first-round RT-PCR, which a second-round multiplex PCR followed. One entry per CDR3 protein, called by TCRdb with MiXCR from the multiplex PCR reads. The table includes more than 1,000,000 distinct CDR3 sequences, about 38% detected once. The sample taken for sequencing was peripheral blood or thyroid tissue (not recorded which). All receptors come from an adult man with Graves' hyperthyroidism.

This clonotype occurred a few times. The CDR3 DNA sequence: TGTGCCAGTAGTATAGACTTCCACAGAAAACCACTCTCCTACGAGCAGTACTTC. This encodes CASSIDFHRKPLSYEQYF. The genes are TRBV19 and TRBJ2-7; no clear D. The V and J ends lost 0 bases and 0 bases respectively, with 18 bases between them. The CDR3 loop spans 18 amino acids. Germline V CDR1 and CDR2: LNHDA, SQIVND (reference sequence).

CDR3 DNA: TGTGCCAGCAGTTTACAACGACTAGCGGGAACTAAAGAGACCCAGTACTTC. Translation: CASSLQRLAGTKETQYF. The gene calls are TRBV2 and TRBJ2-5; 11 bases fit TRBD2. The trim removed 5 bases at V and 3 bases at J, leaving 11 bases unmatched. This CDR3 has 17 residues. In germline, CDR1 is SNHLY, CDR2 FYNNEI.

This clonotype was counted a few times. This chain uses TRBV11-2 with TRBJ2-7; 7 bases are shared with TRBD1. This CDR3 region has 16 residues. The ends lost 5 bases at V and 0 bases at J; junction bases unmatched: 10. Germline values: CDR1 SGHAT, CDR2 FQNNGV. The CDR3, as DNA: TGTGCCAGCAGCGGACCCGGGACAGAGAGCTCCTACGAGCAGTACTTC. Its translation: CASSGPGTESSYEQYF.

CDR3 sequence reads: CASFPGQTSNQPQHF. Here the CDR3 DNA reads TGCGCCAGCTTCCCAGGACAGACTAGCAATCAGCCCCAGCATTTT. J is TRBJ1-5 and V is TRBV5-1; D may be TRBD1 (6 bases). The CDR3 is 15 amino acids. V gave up 7 bases and J gave up 0 bases, with 14 bases separating them. In germline, CDR1 is SGHRS, CDR2 YFSETQ.

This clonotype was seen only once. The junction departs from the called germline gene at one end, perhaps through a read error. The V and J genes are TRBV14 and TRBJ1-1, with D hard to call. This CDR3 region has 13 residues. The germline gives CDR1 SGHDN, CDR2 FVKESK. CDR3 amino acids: CASSQVGNSEAFF. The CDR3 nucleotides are TGTGCCAGCAGCCAAGTGGGGAACAGTGAAGCTTTCTTT.

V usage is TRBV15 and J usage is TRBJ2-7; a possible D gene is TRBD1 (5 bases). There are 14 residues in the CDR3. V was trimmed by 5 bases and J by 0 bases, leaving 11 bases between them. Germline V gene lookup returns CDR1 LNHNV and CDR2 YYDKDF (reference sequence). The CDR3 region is CATSLDRSSYEQYF. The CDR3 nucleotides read TGTGCCACCAGCTTAGACAGAAGCTCCTACGAGCAGTACTTC. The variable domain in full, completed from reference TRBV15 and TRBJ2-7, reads DAMVIQNPRYQVTQFGKPVTLSCSQTLNHNVMYWYQQKSSQAPKLLFHYYDKDFNNEADTPDNFQSRRPNTSFCFLDIRSPGLGDTAMYLCATSLDRSSYEQYFGPGTRLTVT.

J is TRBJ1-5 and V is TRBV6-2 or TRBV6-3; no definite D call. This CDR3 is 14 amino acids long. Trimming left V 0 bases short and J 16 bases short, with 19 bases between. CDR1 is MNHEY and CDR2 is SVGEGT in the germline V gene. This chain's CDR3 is CASSYSEWRPSIHF. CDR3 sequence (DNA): TGTGCCAGCAGTTACTCGGAATGGAGACCTTCCATACATTTT.

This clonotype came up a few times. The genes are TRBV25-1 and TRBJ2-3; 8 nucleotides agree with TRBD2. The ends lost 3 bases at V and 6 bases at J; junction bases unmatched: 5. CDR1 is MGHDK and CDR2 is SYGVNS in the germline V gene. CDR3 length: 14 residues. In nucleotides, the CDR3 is TGTGCCAGCAGTGATCGGCGGGGGGTCGATACGCAGTATTTT. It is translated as CASSDRRGVDTQYF.

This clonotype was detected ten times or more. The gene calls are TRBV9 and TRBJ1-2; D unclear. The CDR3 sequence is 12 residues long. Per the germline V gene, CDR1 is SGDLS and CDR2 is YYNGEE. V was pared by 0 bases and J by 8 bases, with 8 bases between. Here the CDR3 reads CASSVGTTGYTF. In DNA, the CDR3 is TGTGCCAGCAGCGTAGGAACAACGGGCTACACCTTC.

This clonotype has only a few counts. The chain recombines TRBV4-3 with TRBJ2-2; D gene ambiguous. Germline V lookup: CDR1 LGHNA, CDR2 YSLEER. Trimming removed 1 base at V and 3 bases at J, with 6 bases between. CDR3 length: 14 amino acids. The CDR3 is CASSQVSYTGELFF. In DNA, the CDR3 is TGCGCCAGCAGCCAAGTATCTTACACCGGGGAGCTGTTTTTT.

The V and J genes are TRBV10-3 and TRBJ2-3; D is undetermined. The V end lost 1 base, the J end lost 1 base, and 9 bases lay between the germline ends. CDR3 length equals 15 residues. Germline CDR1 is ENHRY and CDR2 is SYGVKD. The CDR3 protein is CAISEWTARTDTQYF. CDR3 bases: TGTGCCATCAGTGAGTGGACGGCTCGCACAGATACGCAGTATTTT.

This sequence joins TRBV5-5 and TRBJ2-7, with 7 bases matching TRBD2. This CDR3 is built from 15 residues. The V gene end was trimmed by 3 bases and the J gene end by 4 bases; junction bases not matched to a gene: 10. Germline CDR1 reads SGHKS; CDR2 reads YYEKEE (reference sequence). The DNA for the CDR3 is TGTGCCAGCAGCTGGGGAGGGATGAGGACTTACGAGCAGTACTTC. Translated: CASSWGGMRTYEQYF.

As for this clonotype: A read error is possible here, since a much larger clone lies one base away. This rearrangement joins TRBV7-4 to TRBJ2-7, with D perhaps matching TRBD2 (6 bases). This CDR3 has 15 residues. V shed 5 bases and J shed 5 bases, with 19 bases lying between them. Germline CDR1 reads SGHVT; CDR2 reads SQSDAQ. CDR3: CASSGRLDSLDEQYF. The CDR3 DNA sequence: TGTGCCAGCAGCGGGAGACTAGATAGTCTCGACGAGCAGTACTTC.

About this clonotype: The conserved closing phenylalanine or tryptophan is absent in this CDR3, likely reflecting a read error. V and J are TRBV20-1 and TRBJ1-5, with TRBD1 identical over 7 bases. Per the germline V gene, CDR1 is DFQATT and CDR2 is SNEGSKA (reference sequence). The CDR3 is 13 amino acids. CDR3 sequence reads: CSGRDSSYQPQHG. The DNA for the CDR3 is TGCAGCGGAAGGGACAGCTCTTATCAGCCCCAGCATGGT.

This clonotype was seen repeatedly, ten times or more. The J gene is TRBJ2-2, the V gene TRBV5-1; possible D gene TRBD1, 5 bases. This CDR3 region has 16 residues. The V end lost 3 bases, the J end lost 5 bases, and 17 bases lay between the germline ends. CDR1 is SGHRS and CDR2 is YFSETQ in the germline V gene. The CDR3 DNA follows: TGCGCCAGCAGCTACGGACACGAAAGTAGTACCGGGGAGCTGTTTTTT. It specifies CASSYGHESSTGELFF.

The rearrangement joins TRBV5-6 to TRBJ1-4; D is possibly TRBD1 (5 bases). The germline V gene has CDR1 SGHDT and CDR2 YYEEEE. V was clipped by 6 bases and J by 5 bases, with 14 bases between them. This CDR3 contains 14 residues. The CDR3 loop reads CASNHVTENEKLFF. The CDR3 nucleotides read TGTGCCAGCAACCACGTGACAGAAAATGAAAAACTGTTTTTT.